A single count supports the clone carrying this TCR beta chain. The antigen remains undetermined. The V and J ends lost 6 bases and 6 bases respectively, with 20 bases between them. The CDR3 loop spans 15 amino acids. Germline V gene data show CDR1 as SQVTM and CDR2 as ANQGSEA. The data stem from a study of graft-versus-host responses after intestinal transplantation. The table came from immunoSEQ multiplex PCR; TCRdb's copy has only in-frame clones and leaves some out. The sample lists fewer than 150,000 clones; over 85% were seen once. General study points: Early after transplant, HvG clones declined as circulating GvH clones peaked. GvH clones turned up in recipient marrow; some had shown up first in ileum or blood.

This receptor was obtained from a human donor who received an intestinal transplant. Sequencing used unstimulated CD4+ T cells sorted from spleen or lymph node cells, obtained before intestinal transplant. This chain joins TRBV29-1 and TRBJ2-2; D possibly corresponds to TRBD1 (5 bases). The CDR3 coding sequence is TGCAGCGTAAATTTGTTTAGTCAGGGATCCGGGGAGCTGTTTTTT. Protein: CSVNLFSQGSGELFF.